Following are 13 T cell receptor beta chains from one sample sequenced in a study of T-cell memory formation after mild COVID-19. From the 5' RACE reads, TCRdb called clonotypes with MiXCR, one entry per CDR3 protein. The data hold around 510,000 distinct CDR3 sequences, with approximately 21% observed a single time. Sequenced sample: PBMCs or a T cell subset sorted from them (not recorded which). The receptor source for this set is an adult woman who had mild COVID-19 (a few samples of this study predate the infection). Cell type and time point are not known.

The V call is TRBV7-3, the J call TRBJ2-1, with a tentative D call TRBD2 (6 bases). This CDR3 spans 13 amino acids. The V end was cut by 4 bases, the J end by 13 bases, with 17 bases between. Germline CDR1 SGHTA, CDR2 FQGTGA. This chain's CDR3 is CASSSSSAKDQFF. CDR3 bases: TGTGCCAGCAGCTCATCTAGCGCCAAAGACCAGTTCTTC.

The CDR3 DNA reads TGTGCCAGCAGATCCAGGGGGTCCACCTACGAGCAGTACTTC. Translating it yields CASRSRGSTYEQYF. This chain connects TRBV5-6 to TRBJ2-7; 7 positions match TRBD1. There are 14 residues in the CDR3. Germline loops: CDR1 SGHDT, CDR2 YYEEEE. Trimming removed 5 bases from V and 2 bases from J; junction bases left unmatched: 7.

This clonotype was counted between two and nine times. The chain employs TRBV11-2 and TRBJ2-1; tentatively, D is TRBD2 (7 bases). Trimming removed 2 bases at V and 7 bases at J, with 15 bases between. The CDR3 runs to 15 residues. CDR1 is SGHAT, CDR2 FQNNGV, per germline. As DNA, the CDR3 is TGTGCCAGCAGCTTATTAGCCGGGGGGCTAAATGAGCAGTTCTTC. Its translation is CASSLLAGGLNEQFF.

The rearrangement uses TRBV24-1 and TRBJ2-7; D is unresolved. The CDR3 totals 14 residues. Trimming took 2 bases from V and 0 from J, leaving 7 bases between them. Germline V lookup: CDR1 KGHDR, CDR2 SFDVKD. DNA for the CDR3: TGTGCCACCAGTGATTCCTGGGGCTCCTACGAGCAGTACTTC. Its protein product is CATSDSWGSYEQYF.

This clonotype was recorded a few times. The chain employs TRBV4-1 and TRBJ2-5; 10 nucleotides match TRBD1. Germline assignment: CDR1 MGHRA and CDR2 YSYEKL. This CDR3 has 19 residues. After removal of 0 bases from V and 5 bases from J, the junction contained 15 bases not matched to a gene. For the CDR3, the DNA is TGCGCCAGCAGCCAAGATAGTTGGACAGGGGGAACCAAACCGGAGACCCAGTACTTC. Residues: CASSQDSWTGGTKPETQYF.

This clonotype has just a few counts. The V call is TRBV7-8, the J call TRBJ2-2, with 11 bases lining up with TRBD1. The ends lost 6 bases at V and 5 bases at J; junction bases unmatched: 5. CDR1 and CDR2 from the germline V gene are SGHVS and FQNEAQ. This CDR3 comprises 15 residues. The CDR3 nucleotides read TGTGCCAGCAGGCCGGGACAGGGGGGGACCGGGGAGCTGTTTTTT. It encodes CASRPGQGGTGELFF.

The gene calls are TRBV15 and TRBJ2-5; 11 positions agree with TRBD1. The germline V gene has CDR1 LNHNV and CDR2 YYDKDF (reference sequence). This CDR3 contains 14 residues. Germline trimming cut 3 bases from V and 4 bases from J; bases unmatched to any gene: 1. The CDR3, as DNA: TGTGCCACCAGCAGGGACAGGGGGCCAGAGACCCAGTACTTC. It codes for CATSRDRGPETQYF.

The V gene is TRBV9, the J gene TRBJ2-1; no definite D call. The CDR3 has 15 amino acids. The V and J ends lost 3 bases and 1 base respectively, with 11 bases between them. CDR1 SGDLS and CDR2 YYNGEE come from the germline V gene. In nucleotides, the CDR3 is TGTGCCAGCAGCGCCGACACAATATCCTACAATGAGCAGTTCTTC. It codes for CASSADTISYNEQFF. Full variable domain (remainder filled in from reference TRBV9 and TRBJ2-1): DSGVTQTPKHLITATGQRVTLRCSPRSGDLSVYWYQQSLDQGLQFLIQYYNGEERAKGNILERFSAQQFPDLHSELNLSSLELGDSALYFCASSADTISYNEQFFGPGTRLTVL.

The sample holds a few counts of this clonotype. The chain joins TRBV6-5 to TRBJ2-1, with 7 nucleotides matching TRBD2. Germline trimming cut 6 bases from V and 9 bases from J; bases unmatched to any gene: 8. Germline-derived CDR1 and CDR2 are MNHEY and SVGAGI. The CDR3 length is 13 residues. CDR3 DNA sequence: TGTGCCAGCAGGGTGGAGGGGAGGGGTGAGCAGTTCTTC. Amino acids: CASRVEGRGEQFF.

The rearrangement joins TRBV7-3 to TRBJ2-1; 11 nucleotides line up with TRBD2. V lost 6 bases to trimming and J lost 8 bases; unmatched junction nucleotides: 12. Germline lookup yields CDR1 SGHTA and CDR2 FQGTGA. The CDR3 is 16 amino acids. Here the CDR3 DNA reads TGTGCCAGCAGATATGGACTAGCGGGTCTCGGACATGAGCAGTTCTTC. Translated: CASRYGLAGLGHEQFF.

The gene calls are TRBV7-8 and TRBJ1-1, with D hard to call. The germline gives CDR1 SGHVS, CDR2 FQNEAQ. Trimming took off 0 bases at V and 5 bases at J, with 16 bases between the two ends. The CDR3 spans 16 residues. The CDR3 DNA is TGTGCCAGCAGCTTAGCGGGAAAGGGAAGAGCAACTGAAGCTTTCTTT. This sequence encodes CASSLAGKGRATEAFF.

This clonotype has a handful of counts. This chain connects TRBV5-4 to TRBJ1-1, with D unresolved. Germline V lookup: CDR1 SGHNT, CDR2 YYREEE (reference sequence). V lost 1 base and J 0 bases, leaving 7 bases between the germline ends. This CDR3 comprises 14 residues. CDR3 nucleotide sequence: TGTGCCAGCAGCTTGACGACGGTGAACACTGAAGCTTTCTTT. Residues: CASSLTTVNTEAFF.

The chain employs TRBV29-1 and TRBJ2-7, with TRBD1 matching over 9 bases. The CDR3 contains 17 residues. Trimming took 5 bases from V and 1 from J; bases not matched to a gene: 15. Germline V gene lookup returns CDR1 SQVTM and CDR2 ANQGSEA. CDR3: CSVLEPAGTGLSYEQYF. Here the CDR3 DNA reads TGCAGCGTTCTAGAACCGGCCGGGACAGGGCTTTCCTACGAGCAGTACTTC.